This entry lists 26 T cell receptor beta chains sequenced from one sample in a study of T cell repertoires in cytomegalovirus infection. TCRdb re-analysed the reads in MiXCR, keeping a single row per CDR3 protein. This table holds hundreds of thousands of distinct CDR3 sequences, less than 25% found once. The source material was CD8+ T cells from PBMCs. The source is a human donor in good health (CMV status not recorded). Some clones in this sample may be carry-over from other donors' samples.

This clonotype was counted many times. The V gene is TRBV14, the J gene TRBJ2-2; the D is unclear. V was shortened by 2 bases and J by 4 bases, with 2 bases between the two germline ends. Germline CDR1 is SGHDN and CDR2 is FVKESK. CDR3 length: 12 residues. The CDR3 reads CASSQSTGELFF. The CDR3 DNA reads as TGTGCCAGCAGCCAATCCACCGGGGAGCTGTTTTTT.

This clonotype was observed a handful of times. The chain couples TRBV7-9 to TRBJ1-5; no reliable D call. This CDR3 region has 13 residues. Germline V CDR1 and CDR2: SEHNR, FQNEAQ (reference sequence). V was trimmed by 1 base and J by 8 bases, leaving 9 bases between them. The CDR3 DNA reads TGTGCCAGCAGCTTAGGCCCGGGGAAGCCCCAGCATTTT. Protein product: CASSLGPGKPQHF.

This clonotype appeared many times. The J gene is TRBJ2-7, the V gene TRBV7-6; 9 nucleotides match TRBD1. The CDR3 has 15 residues. Germline CDR1 SGHVS, CDR2 FNYEAQ. With V trimmed by 5 bases and J by 3 bases, 8 bases remained unmatched. The CDR3 coding sequence is TGTGCCAGCAGCAGGCCGGGACAGGGAGGCTACGAGCAGTACTTC. Its translation is CASSRPGQGGYEQYF.

This clonotype was seen repeatedly, ten times or more. J is TRBJ2-7 and V is TRBV7-8; 7 positions agree with TRBD1. CDR3 length equals 14 residues. Per the germline V gene, CDR1 is SGHVS and CDR2 is FQNEAQ. Losses at the gene ends were 5 bases for V and 4 bases for J; bases not matched to a gene: 8. CDR3 in DNA: TGTGCCAGCAGCCCCAGGACAGGAGCTTACGAGCAGTACGTC. Protein: CASSPRTGAYEQYV.

This clonotype has a handful of counts. The rearrangement joins TRBV7-9 to TRBJ2-2; no reliable D call. The CDR3 is made up of 14 amino acids. Trimming shortened V by 3 bases and J by 7 bases, and 12 bases separated the two germline ends. Germline assignment: CDR1 SEHNR and CDR2 FQNEAQ (reference sequence). The CDR3 DNA reads as TGTGCCAGCAGCTTCTCTGGGTTTAACGGGGAGCTGTTTTTT. The encoded protein is CASSFSGFNGELFF.

The chain joins TRBV5-7 to TRBJ2-7; D may correspond to TRBD1 or TRBD2 (5 bases each). TRBV5-7 falls under the ORF class, with uncertain function. V gave up 4 bases and J gave up 4 bases, with 15 bases separating them. The CDR3 runs 14 residues. CDR3 loop: CASSDQGVQYEQYV. Written as DNA, the CDR3 is TGTGCCAGCAGCGACCAGGGAGTCCAGTACGAGCAGTACGTC.

This clonotype was seen ten or more times. This chain joins TRBV12-3 or TRBV12-4 and TRBJ2-1; weak D call: TRBD1 (6 bases). V lost 6 bases and J 8 bases, leaving 14 bases between the germline ends. CDR3 length equals 13 residues. This CDR3 reads CASRGALGDEQFF. The CDR3 nucleotides read TGTGCCAGCAGGGGGGCCCTCGGGGATGAGCAGTTCTTC.

In its sample, this clonotype was seen many times. J is TRBJ2-1 and V is TRBV7-8; TRBD1 or TRBD2 may be the D gene (5 bases each). The ends were cut back, 5 bases at V and 2 bases at J, with 19 bases in the middle. Germline loops: CDR1 SGHVS, CDR2 FQNEAQ. The CDR3 extends over 17 amino acids. In DNA form, the CDR3 reads TGTGCCAGCAGCCAACGCAGTGGGGGAAAAGCCTACAATGAGCAGTTCTTC. Protein: CASSQRSGGKAYNEQFF.

This clonotype was counted only a few times. The rearrangement links TRBV28 to TRBJ1-4, with a tentative D call TRBD1 (5 bases). V shed 5 bases and J shed 7 bases, with 20 bases lying between them. Germline-derived CDR1 and CDR2 are MDHEN and SYDVKM. CDR3 length: 16 residues. DNA for the CDR3: TGTGCCAGCAGTCCCTCGGGAGGGGCGGGTGGTGAAAAACTGTTTTTT. Translated: CASSPSGGAGGEKLFF.

The genes are TRBV20-1 and TRBJ2-3; 9 nucleotides match TRBD2. Germline assignment: CDR1 DFQATT and CDR2 SNEGSKA (reference sequence). The V segment lost 5 bases and the J segment 0 bases; nucleotides outside the gene matches: 9. The CDR3 is made up of 16 amino acids. The CDR3 DNA follows: TGCAGTGCTGTACCGGGACTAGCAGCTAGCACAGATACGCAGTATTTT. This gives the protein CSAVPGLAASTDTQYF.

This clonotype was detected a few times. CDR3 residues: CASSSRLAQYNEQFF. CDR3 coding DNA: TGTGCCAGCAGTTCGAGACTAGCTCAATACAATGAGCAGTTCTTC. The gene calls are TRBV28 and TRBJ2-1, with 7 bases lining up with TRBD2. CDR3 length: 15 residues. Per germline, CDR1 MDHEN and CDR2 SYDVKM. The trim removed 4 bases at V and 4 bases at J, leaving 7 bases unmatched.

This clonotype was counted between two and nine times. The chain combines TRBV15 with TRBJ2-1, with TRBD2 matching 9 bases. The CDR3 extends over 19 amino acids. Germline loops: CDR1 LNHNV, CDR2 YYDKDF (reference sequence). Trimming removed 0 bases from V and 10 bases from J; junction bases left unmatched: 19. CDR3 loop: CATSRDKPERISGGPEQFF. CDR3 nucleotides: TGTGCCACCAGCAGAGATAAGCCCGAGCGGATTAGCGGGGGACCGGAGCAGTTCTTC.

The chain has TRBV7-9 and TRBJ1-5; D call uncertain. V was trimmed by 0 bases and J by 5 bases, leaving 8 bases between them. The length of the CDR3 is 14 residues. Germline V gene lookup returns CDR1 SEHNR and CDR2 FQNEAQ (reference sequence). In DNA, the CDR3 is TGTGCCAGCAGCTTAGCTGGAGCCTATCAGCCCCAGCATTTT. Translated, it gives CASSLAGAYQPQHF.

This clonotype was counted many times. This chain connects TRBV6-6 to TRBJ2-6; D uncertain. The length of the CDR3 is 16 residues. Trimming removed 0 bases from V and 0 bases from J, with 6 bases in between. In germline, CDR1 is MNHNY, CDR2 SVGAGI (reference sequence). DNA for the CDR3: TGTGCCAGCAGTTACTCTCAGTACTCTGGGGCCAACGTCCTGACTTTC. It translates to CASSYSQYSGANVLTF.

The chain couples TRBV28 to TRBJ2-7; D is unclear. Germline CDR1 reads MDHEN; CDR2 reads SYDVKM. V lost 6 bases to trimming and J lost 3 bases, with 18 bases between them. CDR3 length equals 15 residues. This CDR3 is CASSPDGSRHYEQYV. The CDR3 nucleotides are TGTGCCAGCAGCCCGGACGGGTCCAGGCACTACGAGCAGTACGTC.

This clonotype was seen a few times. The rearrangement uses TRBV19 and TRBJ2-2; D tentatively fits TRBD1 or TRBD2 (5 bases each). Germline V gene data show CDR1 as LNHDA and CDR2 as SQIVND (reference sequence). Trimming cost V 7 bases and J 3 bases, with 18 bases left between them. The CDR3 loop spans 16 amino acids. The chain's CDR3 is CASTYGGPWDTGELFF. Written as DNA, the CDR3 is TGTGCCAGTACCTATGGGGGACCTTGGGACACCGGGGAGCTGTTTTTT.

This clonotype was seen a handful of times. The gene calls are TRBV10-3 and TRBJ2-3; 10 bases line up with TRBD2. The CDR3 has 16 amino acids. The ends lost 7 bases at V and 3 bases at J; junction bases unmatched: 10. The germline V gene encodes CDR1 ENHRY and CDR2 SYGVKD. In DNA form, the CDR3 reads TGTGCCATCACTTGGACTAGCGGTACCTTGACAGATACGCAGTATTTT. The encoded protein is CAITWTSGTLTDTQYF.

The V and J genes are TRBV13 and TRBJ2-1; D is perhaps TRBD2 (6 bases). Trimming removed 7 bases from V and 3 bases from J, with 13 bases in between. The CDR3 totals 14 residues. Germline V gene lookup returns CDR1 PRHDT and CDR2 FYEKMQ (reference sequence). This CDR3 is CASKEGLSYNEQFF. In DNA form, the CDR3 reads TGTGCCAGCAAAGAGGGACTCAGCTACAATGAGCAGTTCTTC.

The V call is TRBV7-6, the J call TRBJ2-3, with 10 bases that match TRBD2. This CDR3 region has 17 residues. With V trimmed by 6 bases and J by 2 bases, 11 bases remained unmatched. The germline V gene encodes CDR1 SGHVS and CDR2 FNYEAQ. CDR3 region: CASSQSLAGGLTDTQYF. As DNA, the CDR3 is TGTGCCAGCAGTCAATCATTAGCGGGGGGCCTCACAGATACGCAGTATTTT.

This clonotype was counted between two and nine times. This rearrangement joins TRBV28 to TRBJ1-1; D is possibly TRBD1 (5 bases). The V end lost 8 bases, the J end lost 3 bases, and 13 bases lay between the germline ends. The CDR3 spans 13 residues. In germline, CDR1 is MDHEN, CDR2 SYDVKM. The CDR3 sequence is CASRRRGDTEAFF. CDR3 bases: TGTGCCAGCCGGAGAAGAGGGGACACTGAAGCTTTCTTT.

This clonotype turned up a few times. The rearrangement joins TRBV19 to TRBJ1-5; tentative D call: TRBD1 (6 bases). The V and J ends lost 4 bases and 3 bases respectively, with 10 bases between them. Germline V gives CDR1 LNHDA, CDR2 SQIVND (reference sequence). This CDR3 is built from 14 residues. The CDR3 bases are TGTGCCAGTAGTAATTGGGGGGCCAATCAGCCCCAGCATTTT. Translating gives CASSNWGANQPQHF.

In this sample, this clonotype turned up a few times. The chain links TRBV5-4 to TRBJ2-4; D possibly corresponds to TRBD1 (6 bases). Trimming stripped 4 bases from V and 0 bases from J, with 11 bases between. The length of the CDR3 is 15 residues. The germline CDR1 and CDR2 sequences are SGHNT and YYREEE (reference sequence). CDR3 loop: CASSTRGPAKNIQYF. CDR3 bases: TGTGCCAGCAGCACCAGGGGACCAGCCAAAAACATTCAGTACTTC.

This clonotype has more than one count but fewer than ten. This sequence joins TRBV6-5 and TRBJ1-4; maybe TRBD1 (5 bases). CDR3 length equals 14 residues. Germline CDR1 is MNHEY and CDR2 is SVGAGI. Trimming left V 2 bases short and J 8 bases short, with 12 bases between. CDR3 region: CASSYVGPREKLFF. The CDR3 DNA follows: TGTGCCAGCAGTTACGTGGGGCCTAGGGAAAAACTGTTTTTT.

This clonotype was seen only once. The CDR3 sequence: CASSFLRGAHNEQFF. The CDR3 nucleotides read TGTGCCAGCAGCTTTTTGAGGGGAGCTCACAATGAGCAGTTCTTC. V gene TRBV7-9 combines with J gene TRBJ2-1; D might be TRBD1 or TRBD2, each matching 5 bases. Germline V lookup: CDR1 SEHNR, CDR2 FQNEAQ (reference sequence). The CDR3 spans 15 residues. Trimming removed 3 bases at V and 5 bases at J, with 14 bases between.

The V and J genes are TRBV10-2 and TRBJ2-1, with unresolved D. This CDR3 has 12 amino acids. Germline-derived CDR1 and CDR2 are WSHSY and SAAADI. V was pared by 7 bases and J by 6 bases, with 10 bases between. CDR3 loop: CASTLWGNEQFF. The CDR3 DNA reads TGCGCCAGCACCTTATGGGGCAATGAGCAGTTCTTC.

The chain employs TRBV29-1 and TRBJ2-5; no clear D. Trimming removed 4 bases at V and 5 bases at J, with 11 bases between. Germline values: CDR1 SQVTM, CDR2 ANQGSEA. This CDR3 spans 12 amino acids. CDR3 bases: TGCAGCGTTGTATCCCTAGGCGAGACCCAGTACTTC. It codes for CSVVSLGETQYF.